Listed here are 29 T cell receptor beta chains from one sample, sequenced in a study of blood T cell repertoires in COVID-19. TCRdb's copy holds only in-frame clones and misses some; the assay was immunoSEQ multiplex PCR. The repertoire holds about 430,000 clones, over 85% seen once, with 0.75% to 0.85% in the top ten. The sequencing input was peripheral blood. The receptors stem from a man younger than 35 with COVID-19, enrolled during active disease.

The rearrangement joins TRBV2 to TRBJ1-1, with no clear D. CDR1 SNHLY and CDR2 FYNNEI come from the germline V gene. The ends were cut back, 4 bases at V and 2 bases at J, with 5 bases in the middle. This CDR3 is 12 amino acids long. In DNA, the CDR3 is TGTGCCAGCAGTGCATCAAACACTGAAGCTTTCTTT. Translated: CASSASNTEAFF.

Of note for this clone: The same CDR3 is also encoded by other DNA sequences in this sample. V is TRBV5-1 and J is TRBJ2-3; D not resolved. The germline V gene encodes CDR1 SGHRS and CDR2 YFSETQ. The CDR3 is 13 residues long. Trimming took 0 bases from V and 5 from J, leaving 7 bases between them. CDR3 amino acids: CASSLARGDTQYF. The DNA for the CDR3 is TGCGCCAGCAGCTTGGCACGCGGAGATACGCAGTATTTT. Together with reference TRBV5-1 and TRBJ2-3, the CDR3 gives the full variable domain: KAGVTQTPRYLIKTRGQQVTLSCSPISGHRSVSWYQQTPGQGLQFLFEYFSETQRNKGNFPGRFSGRQFSNSRSEMNVSTLELGDSALYLCASSLARGDTQYFGPGTRLTVL.

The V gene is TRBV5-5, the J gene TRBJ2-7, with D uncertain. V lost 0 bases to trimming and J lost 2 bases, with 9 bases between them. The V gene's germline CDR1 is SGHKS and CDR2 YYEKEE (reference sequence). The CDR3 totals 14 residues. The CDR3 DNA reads TGTGCCAGCAGCTTGGGCCAGGCCCCCTACGAGCAGTACTTC. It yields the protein CASSLGQAPYEQYF.

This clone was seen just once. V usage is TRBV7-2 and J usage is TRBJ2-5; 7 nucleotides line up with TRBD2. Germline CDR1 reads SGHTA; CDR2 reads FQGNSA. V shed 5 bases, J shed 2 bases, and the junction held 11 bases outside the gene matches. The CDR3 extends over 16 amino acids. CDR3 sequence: CASSAYGTITQETQYF. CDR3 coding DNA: TGTGCCAGCAGCGCCTATGGGACTATTACTCAAGAGACCCAGTACTTC.

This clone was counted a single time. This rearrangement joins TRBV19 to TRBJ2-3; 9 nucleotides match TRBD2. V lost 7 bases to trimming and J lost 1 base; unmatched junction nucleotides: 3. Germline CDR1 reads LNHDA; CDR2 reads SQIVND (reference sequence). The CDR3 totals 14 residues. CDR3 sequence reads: CASMRTSGTDTQYF. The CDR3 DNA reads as TGTGCCAGTATGCGGACTAGCGGCACAGATACGCAGTATTTT.

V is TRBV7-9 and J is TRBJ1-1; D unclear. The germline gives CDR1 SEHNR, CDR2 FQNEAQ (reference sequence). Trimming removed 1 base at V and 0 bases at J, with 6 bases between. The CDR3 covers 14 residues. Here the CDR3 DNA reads TGTGCCAGCAGCTTAGTACGGGTGAACACTGAAGCTTTCTTT. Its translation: CASSLVRVNTEAFF.

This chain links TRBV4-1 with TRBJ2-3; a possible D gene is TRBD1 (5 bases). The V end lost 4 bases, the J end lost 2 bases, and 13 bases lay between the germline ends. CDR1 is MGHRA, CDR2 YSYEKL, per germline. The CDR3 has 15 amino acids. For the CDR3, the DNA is TGCGCCAGCAGCCGGGGCCCGTCCCACACAGATACGCAGTATTTT. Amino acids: CASSRGPSHTDTQYF.

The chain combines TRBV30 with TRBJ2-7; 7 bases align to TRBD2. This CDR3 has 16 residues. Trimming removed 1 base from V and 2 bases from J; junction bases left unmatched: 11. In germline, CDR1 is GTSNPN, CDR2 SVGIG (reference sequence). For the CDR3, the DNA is TGTGCCTGGAGTGGCCACGGACCGGGAGGCGCCTACGAGCAGTACTTC. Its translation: CAWSGHGPGGAYEQYF.

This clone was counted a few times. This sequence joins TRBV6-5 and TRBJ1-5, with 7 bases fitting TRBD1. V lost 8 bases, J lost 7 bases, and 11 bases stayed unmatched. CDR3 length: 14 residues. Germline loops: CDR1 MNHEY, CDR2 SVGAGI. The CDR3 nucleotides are TGTGCCAGCGGAAGACAGGGAGAGGGACAGCCCCAGCATTTT. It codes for CASGRQGEGQPQHF.

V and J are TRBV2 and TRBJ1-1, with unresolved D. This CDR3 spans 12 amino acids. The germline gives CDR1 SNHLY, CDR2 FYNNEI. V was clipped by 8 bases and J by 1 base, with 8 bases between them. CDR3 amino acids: CASGRENTEAFF. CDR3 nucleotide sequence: TGTGCCAGCGGACGGGAGAACACTGAAGCTTTCTTT.

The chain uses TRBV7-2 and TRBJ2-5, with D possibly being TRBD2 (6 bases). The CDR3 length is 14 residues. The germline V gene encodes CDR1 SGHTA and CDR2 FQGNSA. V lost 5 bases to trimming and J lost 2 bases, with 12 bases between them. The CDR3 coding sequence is TGTGCCAGCAGCGCGGGACTGCAACAAGAGACCCAGTACTTC. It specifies CASSAGLQQETQYF. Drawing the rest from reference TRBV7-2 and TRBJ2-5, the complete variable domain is GAGVSQSPSNKVTEKGKDVELRCDPISGHTALYWYRQSLGQGLEFLIYFQGNSAPDKSGLPSDRFSAERTGGSVSTLTIQRTQQEDSAVYLCASSAGLQQETQYFGPGTRLLVL.

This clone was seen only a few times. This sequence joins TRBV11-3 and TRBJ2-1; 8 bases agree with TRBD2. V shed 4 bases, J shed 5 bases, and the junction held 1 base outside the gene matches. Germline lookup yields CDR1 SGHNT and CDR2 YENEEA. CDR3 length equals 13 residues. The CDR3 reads CASSSGLDNEQFF. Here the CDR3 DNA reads TGTGCCAGCAGCTCGGGACTAGACAATGAGCAGTTCTTC.

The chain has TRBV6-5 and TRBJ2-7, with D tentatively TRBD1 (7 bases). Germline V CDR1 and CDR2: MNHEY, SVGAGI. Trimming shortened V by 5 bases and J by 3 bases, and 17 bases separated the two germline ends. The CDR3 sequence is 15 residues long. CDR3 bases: TGTGCCAGCAGTCTTACAGGGGCGGGATTCTACGAGCAGTACTTC. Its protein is CASSLTGAGFYEQYF.

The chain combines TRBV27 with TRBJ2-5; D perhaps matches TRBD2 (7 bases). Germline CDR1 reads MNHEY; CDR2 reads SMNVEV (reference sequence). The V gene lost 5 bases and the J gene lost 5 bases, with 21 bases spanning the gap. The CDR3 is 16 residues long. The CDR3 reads CASSHTGGGGAETQYF. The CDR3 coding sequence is TGTGCCAGCAGTCACACTGGCGGGGGCGGTGCGGAGACCCAGTACTTC.

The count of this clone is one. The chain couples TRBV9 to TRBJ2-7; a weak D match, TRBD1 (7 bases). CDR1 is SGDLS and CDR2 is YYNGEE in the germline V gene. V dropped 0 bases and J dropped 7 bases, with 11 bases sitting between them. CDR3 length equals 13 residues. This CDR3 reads CASSVVPGGEQYF. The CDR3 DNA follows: TGTGCCAGCAGCGTAGTTCCAGGGGGGGAGCAGTACTTC.

The CDR3 DNA reads as TGTGCCAGCAGTCCCGCGGGAGGAGAGACCCAGTACTTC. Translation gives CASSPAGGETQYF. The V and J genes are TRBV6-4 and TRBJ2-5; TRBD2 matches 8 bases. CDR3 length: 13 amino acids. Germline CDR1 is MRHNA and CDR2 is SNTAGT. The V segment lost 5 bases and the J segment 4 bases; nucleotides outside the gene matches: 3.

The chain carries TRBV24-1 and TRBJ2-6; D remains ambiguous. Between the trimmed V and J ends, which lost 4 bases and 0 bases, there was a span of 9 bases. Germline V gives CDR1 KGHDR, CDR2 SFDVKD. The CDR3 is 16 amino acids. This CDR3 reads CATSDHLSSGANVLTF. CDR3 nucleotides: TGTGCCACCAGTGACCACCTAAGCTCTGGGGCCAACGTCCTGACTTTC.

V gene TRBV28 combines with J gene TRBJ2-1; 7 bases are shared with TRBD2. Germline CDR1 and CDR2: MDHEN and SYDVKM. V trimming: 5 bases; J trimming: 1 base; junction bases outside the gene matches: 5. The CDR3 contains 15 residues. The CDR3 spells CASSRWRESYNEQFF. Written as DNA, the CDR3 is TGTGCCAGCAGTCGATGGCGGGAGTCCTACAATGAGCAGTTCTTC. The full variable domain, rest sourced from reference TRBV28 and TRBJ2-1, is DVKVTQSSRYLVKRTGEKVFLECVQDMDHENMFWYRQDPGLGLRLIYFSYDVKMKEKGDIPEGYSVSREKKERFSLILESASTNQTSMYLCASSRWRESYNEQFFGPGTRLTVL.

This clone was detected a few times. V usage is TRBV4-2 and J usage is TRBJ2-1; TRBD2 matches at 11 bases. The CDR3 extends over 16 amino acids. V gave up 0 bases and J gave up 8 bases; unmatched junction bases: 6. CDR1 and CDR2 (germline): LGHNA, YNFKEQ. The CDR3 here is CASSQEGTSGLDEQFF. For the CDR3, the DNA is TGTGCCAGCAGCCAAGAAGGGACTAGCGGCCTCGATGAGCAGTTCTTC.

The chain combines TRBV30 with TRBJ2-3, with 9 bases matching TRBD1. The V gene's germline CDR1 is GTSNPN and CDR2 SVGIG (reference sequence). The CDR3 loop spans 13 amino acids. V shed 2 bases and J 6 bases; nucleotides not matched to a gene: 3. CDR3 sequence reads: CAWSSQGADTQYF. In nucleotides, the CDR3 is TGTGCCTGGAGTTCACAGGGGGCGGATACGCAGTATTTT.

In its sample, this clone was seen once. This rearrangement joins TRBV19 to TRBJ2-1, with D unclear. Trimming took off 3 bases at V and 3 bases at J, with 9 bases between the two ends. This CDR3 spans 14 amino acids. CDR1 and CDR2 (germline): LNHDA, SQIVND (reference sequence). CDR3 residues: CASSIQIFYNEQFF. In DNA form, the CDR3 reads TGTGCCAGTAGTATTCAGATATTCTACAATGAGCAGTTCTTC. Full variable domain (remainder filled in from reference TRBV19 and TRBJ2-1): DGGITQSPKYLFRKEGQNVTLSCEQNLNHDAMYWYRQDPGQGLRLIYYSQIVNDFQKGDIAEGYSVSREKKESFPLTVTSAQKNPTAFYLCASSIQIFYNEQFFGPGTRLTVL.

The DNA of the CDR3 is TGTGCCAGCAGCCCGGAAAGGACAGACTTCACTGGAAACACCATATATTTT. Protein product: CASSPERTDFTGNTIYF. This sequence joins TRBV12-1 and TRBJ1-3; the D call in the table, TRBD1, was not verified against the DNA. TRBV12-1 is given as a pseudogene. The CDR3 totals 17 residues.

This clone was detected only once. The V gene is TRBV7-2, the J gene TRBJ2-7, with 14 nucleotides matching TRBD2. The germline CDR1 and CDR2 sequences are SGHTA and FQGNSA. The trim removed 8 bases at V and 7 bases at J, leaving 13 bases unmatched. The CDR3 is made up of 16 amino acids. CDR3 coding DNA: TGTGCCAGCTCCCGGGGGGGGACTAGCGGGAGACGGGAGCAGTACTTC. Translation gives CASSRGGTSGRREQYF.

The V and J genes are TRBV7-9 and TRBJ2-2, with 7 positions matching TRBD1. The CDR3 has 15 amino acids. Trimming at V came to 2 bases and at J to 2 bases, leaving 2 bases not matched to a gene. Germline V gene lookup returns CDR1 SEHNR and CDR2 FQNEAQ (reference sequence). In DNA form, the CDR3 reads TGTGCCAGCAGCTTACGACAGGGAAACACCGGGGAGCTGTTTTTT. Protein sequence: CASSLRQGNTGELFF.

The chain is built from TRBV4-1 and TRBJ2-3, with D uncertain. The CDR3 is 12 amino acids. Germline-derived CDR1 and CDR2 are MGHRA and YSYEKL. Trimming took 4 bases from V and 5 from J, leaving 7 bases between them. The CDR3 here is CASSPSGDTQYF. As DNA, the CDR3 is TGCGCCAGCAGCCCCTCGGGAGATACGCAGTATTTT.

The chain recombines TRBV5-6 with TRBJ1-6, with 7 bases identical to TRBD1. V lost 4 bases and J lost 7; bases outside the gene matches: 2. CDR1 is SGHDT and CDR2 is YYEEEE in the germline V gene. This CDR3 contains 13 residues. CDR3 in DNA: TGTGCCAGCAGCGTGGACAGGAATTCACCCCTCCACTTT. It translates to CASSVDRNSPLHF.

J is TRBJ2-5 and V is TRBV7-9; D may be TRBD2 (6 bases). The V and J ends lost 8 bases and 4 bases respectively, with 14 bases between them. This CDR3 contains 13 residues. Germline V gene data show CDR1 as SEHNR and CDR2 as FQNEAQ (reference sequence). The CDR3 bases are TGTGCCAGCGCCCCGACTAGACCAGAGACCCAGTACTTC. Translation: CASAPTRPETQYF.

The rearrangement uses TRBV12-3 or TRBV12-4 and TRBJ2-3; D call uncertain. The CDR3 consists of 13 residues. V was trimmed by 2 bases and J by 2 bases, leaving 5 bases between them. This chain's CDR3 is CASSLQNTDTQYF. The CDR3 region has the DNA TGTGCCAGCAGTTTACAGAACACAGATACGCAGTATTTT.

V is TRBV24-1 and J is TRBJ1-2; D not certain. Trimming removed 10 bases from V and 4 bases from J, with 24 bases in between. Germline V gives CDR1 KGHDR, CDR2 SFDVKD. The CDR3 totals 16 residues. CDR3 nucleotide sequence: TGTGCCACTAGGGATCGCCTAACGCCTGCGATCTATGGCTACACCTTC. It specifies CATRDRLTPAIYGYTF.